This paragraph covers one T cell receptor beta chain sequence. Its antigen is unknown. Only in-frame clones appear in the TCRdb table, and some are missing; sequencing was by immunoSEQ multiplex PCR. The data hold about 48,000 clones, with 80% to 95% observed a single time. This entry comes from a study of OX40 agonist ivuxolimab in advanced cancers. In the study overall: Prior anti-PD-1, anti-PD-L1 or anti-CTLA-4 therapy did not bar entry, and approximately 40% had some. In three patients, partial responses were observed, one with hepatocellular carcinoma and two with cutaneous melanoma. General study results and limits: The specificity for antigen of the expanded peripheral T cells was not determined.

Germline V CDR1 and CDR2: LNHDA, SQIVND (reference sequence). The CDR3 has 14 amino acids. V lost 5 bases and J lost 3, with 13 bases in between. This sequence joins TRBV19 and TRBJ1-1, with a tentative D call TRBD1 (5 bases). Specimen: CD4+ or CD8+ T cells sorted from blood, collected in a trial of the OX40 agonist ivuxolimab. This clonotype was obtained from an adult with an advanced solid tumor such as melanoma, head and neck, liver or kidney cancer. Here the CDR3 DNA reads TGTGCCAGTAGTCCGGGGCTAAGGGACACTGAAGCTTTCTTT. It specifies CASSPGLRDTEAFF.